What follows are 32 T cell receptor beta chains derived from one specimen sequenced in a study of T cells after yellow fever vaccination. TCRdb re-called the 5' RACE reads through MiXCR, storing one row per CDR3 protein. The table records 46,000 or so distinct CDR3 sequences, around 6.4% of them present only once. Sequencing was performed on PBMCs, either bulk or a sorted T-cell subset (CD4+, CD8+, memory, or dextramer-sorted; not recorded which), taken 45 days after the yellow fever booster vaccination. The receptors come from a man under 40 who received the YFV17D yellow fever vaccine.

The sample holds a few counts of this clonotype. V usage is TRBV30 and J usage is TRBJ1-1; maybe TRBD1 (6 bases). Trimming removed 5 bases at V and 0 bases at J, with 28 bases between. Germline loops: CDR1 GTSNPN, CDR2 SVGIG (reference sequence). CDR3 length equals 19 residues. CDR3: CAWERRDSGHTGVNTEAFF. The CDR3 bases are TGTGCCTGGGAAAGACGAGATTCGGGACACACTGGCGTGAACACTGAAGCTTTCTTT. Based on the CDR3 plus reference TRBV30 and TRBJ1-1, the full variable domain is SQTIHQWPATLVQPVGSPLSLECTVEGTSNPNLYWYRQAAGRGLQLLFYSVGIGQISSEVPQNLSASRPQDRQFILSSKKLLLSDSGFYLCAWERRDSGHTGVNTEAFFGQGTRLTVV.

V usage is TRBV4-3 and J usage is TRBJ2-1; D not resolved. The CDR3 spans 12 residues. Per the germline V gene, CDR1 is LGHNA and CDR2 is YSLEER. The V and J ends lost 0 bases and 9 bases respectively, with 6 bases between them. Here the CDR3 DNA reads TGCGCCAGCAGCCAAGATTGGGGTGAGCAGTTCTTC. Protein: CASSQDWGEQFF.

This clonotype was seen repeatedly, ten times or more. The chain joins TRBV12-3 or TRBV12-4 to TRBJ2-2; TRBD2 matches at 7 bases. CDR3 size: 14 residues. The trim removed 5 bases at V and 7 bases at J, leaving 7 bases unmatched. The CDR3 coding sequence is TGTGCCAGCAGTGCGGGAGCGGGTCACGGGGAGCTGTTTTTT. This codes for CASSAGAGHGELFF.

This clonotype came up many times. The chain combines TRBV7-2 with TRBJ2-6; no clear D. The CDR3 consists of 14 residues. Germline V gives CDR1 SGHTA, CDR2 FQGNSA. Between the trimmed V and J ends, which lost 2 bases and 4 bases, there was a span of 6 bases. The DNA of the CDR3 is TGTGCCAGCAGCTTAACGAGAGGGGCCAACGTCCTGACTTTC. It encodes CASSLTRGANVLTF.

There are many counts of this clonotype. The chain couples TRBV12-3 or TRBV12-4 to TRBJ1-1; 12 bases fit TRBD1. Trimming cost V 11 bases and J 3 bases; bases outside gene matches: 4. This CDR3 contains 13 residues. For the CDR3, the DNA is TGTGCCGTCGGGACAGGGGGCCACACTGAAGCTTTCTTT. This sequence encodes CAVGTGGHTEAFF.

The J gene is TRBJ2-7, the V gene TRBV28; D possibly corresponds to TRBD2 (6 bases). Looked up from germline, CDR1 is MDHEN and CDR2 is SYDVKM. V lost 8 bases, J lost 1 base, and 15 bases lay in between. The CDR3 sequence is 14 residues long. CDR3 nucleotide sequence: TGTGCCAGCCATGGGACGGGGGTTTCCTACGAGCAGTACTTC. Translating gives CASHGTGVSYEQYF.

Only a few counts were recorded for this clonotype. The genes are TRBV5-1 and TRBJ2-7; the match to TRBD2 covers 9 bases. The V gene end was trimmed by 4 bases and the J gene end by 9 bases; junction bases not matched to a gene: 14. From germline, CDR1 is SGHRS and CDR2 YFSETQ. The CDR3 loop spans 15 amino acids. The CDR3 here is CASSPMTSGPTGQYF. The CDR3 DNA reads as TGCGCCAGCAGCCCAATGACTAGCGGCCCTACGGGGCAGTACTTC.

This clonotype was found many times. J is TRBJ2-1 and V is TRBV20-1, with 10 bases aligning to TRBD2. The CDR3 has 16 residues. The germline V gene encodes CDR1 DFQATT and CDR2 SNEGSKA (reference sequence). After removal of 3 bases from V and 8 bases from J, the junction contained 13 bases not matched to a gene. CDR3 region: CSARVLTSGTPHEQFF. The CDR3, as DNA: TGCAGTGCTAGGGTCCTAACTAGCGGGACTCCTCATGAGCAGTTCTTC.

This clonotype was counted many times. CDR3 DNA: TGTGCCAGCAGTTGGACTAGCTACAATGAGCAGTTCTTC. Amino acids: CASSWTSYNEQFF. The chain is built from TRBV6-6 and TRBJ2-1; 7 nucleotides align to TRBD2. Germline-derived CDR1 and CDR2 are MNHNY and SVGAGI (reference sequence). With V trimmed by 4 bases and J by 3 bases, 0 bases remained unmatched. CDR3 size: 13 residues.

This clonotype occurred many times. The chain recombines TRBV18 with TRBJ2-2, with D perhaps TRBD2 (5 bases). From germline, CDR1 is KGHSH and CDR2 LQKENI. The CDR3 runs 15 residues. V shed 6 bases and J shed 1 base, with 12 bases lying between them. CDR3 sequence reads: CASSLGMMNTGELFF. CDR3 bases: TGTGCCAGCTCCCTCGGGATGATGAACACCGGGGAGCTGTTTTTT.

This clonotype showed up many times. V gene TRBV25-1 combines with J gene TRBJ2-1; TRBD1 aligns across 8 bases. The J segment lost 2 bases and the V segment lost 2 bases, leaving 2 bases of the junction unmatched. The CDR3 is 15 residues long. Per the germline V gene, CDR1 is MGHDK and CDR2 is SYGVNS. The CDR3 DNA is TGTGCCAGCAGTGAACCAGGGGGCGCCTACAATGAGCAGTTCTTC. Residues: CASSEPGGAYNEQFF.

This clonotype appeared many times. The J gene is TRBJ1-5, the V gene TRBV7-2; D ambiguous. Per germline, CDR1 SGHTA and CDR2 FQGNSA. Trimming shortened V by 8 bases and J by 4 bases, and 12 bases separated the two germline ends. The CDR3 consists of 13 residues. CDR3 DNA sequence: TGTGCCAGCTCTCCAGAAGGAAATCAGCCCCAGCATTTT. Its protein is CASSPEGNQPQHF. The full variable domain, its missing parts supplied by reference TRBV7-2 and TRBJ1-5, is GAGVSQSPSNKVTEKGKDVELRCDPISGHTALYWYRQSLGQGLEFLIYFQGNSAPDKSGLPSDRFSAERTGGSVSTLTIQRTQQEDSAVYLCASSPEGNQPQHFGDGTRLSIL.

There are many counts of this clonotype. The chain has TRBV5-1 and TRBJ2-7, with 11 bases fitting TRBD1. CDR3 length: 14 amino acids. The germline gives CDR1 SGHRS, CDR2 YFSETQ. V shed 4 bases, J shed 4 bases, and the junction held 4 bases outside the gene matches. CDR3 sequence (DNA): TGCGCCAGCAGCACCGGGACAGGGGGATACGAGCAGTACTTC. It translates to CASSTGTGGYEQYF.

This clonotype was seen many times. The rearrangement joins TRBV20-1 to TRBJ2-1, with a tentative D call TRBD2 (6 bases). Looked up from germline, CDR1 is DFQATT and CDR2 is SNEGSKA (reference sequence). The V end lost 5 bases, the J end lost 5 bases, and 16 bases lay between the germline ends. This CDR3 is built from 14 residues. CDR3 sequence: CSARWGGKNNEQFF. The DNA for the CDR3 is TGCAGTGCTCGGTGGGGCGGGAAGAACAATGAGCAGTTCTTC.

The chain carries TRBV19 and TRBJ2-1; D is perhaps TRBD1 (5 bases). Per germline, CDR1 LNHDA and CDR2 SQIVND (reference sequence). This CDR3 contains 14 residues. Deletions cut 0 bases from V and 11 bases from J, with 14 bases between. The DNA of the CDR3 is TGTGCCAGTAGTATAGATACCCGACAGAACAAGCAGTTCTTC. Its protein is CASSIDTRQNKQFF.

Many counts were recorded for this clonotype. CDR3 nucleotide sequence: TGTGCCAGCAGCTTAGCGACGAGTTGGAACACTGAAGCTTTCTTT. Protein: CASSLATSWNTEAFF. The gene calls are TRBV7-2 and TRBJ1-1; D gene unclear. Deletions cut 0 bases from V and 1 base from J, with 9 bases between. Germline values: CDR1 SGHTA, CDR2 FQGNSA. This CDR3 contains 15 residues.

In its sample, this clonotype was seen many times. The chain employs TRBV21-1 and TRBJ2-5; TRBD1, as called in the table, went unchecked against the DNA. TRBV21-1 represents a pseudogene. This CDR3 region has 13 residues. The CDR3 loop is CATGTGVQETQYF. The CDR3 nucleotides read TGTGCCACAGGGACAGGGGTACAAGAGACCCAGTACTTC.

In its sample, this clonotype was seen a few times. V gene TRBV12-3 or TRBV12-4 combines with J gene TRBJ1-6; TRBD1 might be the D (5 bases). The V end was cut by 2 bases, the J end by 5 bases, with 7 bases between. CDR3 length equals 14 residues. In DNA, the CDR3 is TGTGCCAGCAGTTTACGGGGCGATAATTCACCCCTCCACTTT. It encodes CASSLRGDNSPLHF.

This clonotype was detected ten times or more. This chain links TRBV15 with TRBJ2-7; a possible D gene is TRBD2 (6 bases). The germline V gene encodes CDR1 LNHNV and CDR2 YYDKDF (reference sequence). The CDR3 contains 15 residues. V was cut by 2 bases and J by 3 bases, with 14 bases left in between. The CDR3 DNA follows: TGTGCCACCAGCAGATTCCGGGAGATAAACTACGAGCAGTACTTC. Translated: CATSRFREINYEQYF.

This clonotype was seen at least ten times. J is TRBJ2-1 and V is TRBV20-1, with D unclear. The V and J ends lost 7 bases and 7 bases respectively, with 11 bases between them. CDR3 length: 11 residues. Germline CDR1 is DFQATT and CDR2 is SNEGSKA (reference sequence). CDR3 residues: CSVLDVNEQFF. The CDR3, as DNA: TGCAGTGTCCTCGATGTGAATGAGCAGTTCTTC.

This sequence joins TRBV20-1 and TRBJ2-1; 7 bases match TRBD2. The V and J ends lost 0 bases and 8 bases, in that order; junction bases with no gene match: 13. Germline loops: CDR1 DFQATT, CDR2 SNEGSKA (reference sequence). The length of the CDR3 is 16 residues. CDR3 region: CSARDVRGLGAHEQFF. CDR3 coding DNA: TGCAGTGCTAGAGACGTACGAGGACTAGGTGCCCATGAGCAGTTCTTC.

The sample holds many counts of this clonotype. The chain has TRBV11-1 and TRBJ2-3; no clear D gene. The CDR3 contains 11 residues. The germline gives CDR1 SGHAT, CDR2 FQDESV (reference sequence). V shed 3 bases and J shed 14 bases, with 12 bases lying between them. Here the CDR3 reads CASSFLTYLYF. The CDR3 DNA reads as TGTGCCAGCAGCTTCCTCACCTATTTGTATTTT.

This clonotype was recorded at least ten times. The chain is built from TRBV20-1 and TRBJ1-6; D gene ambiguous. Trimming shortened V by 6 bases and J by 11 bases, and 8 bases separated the two germline ends. The CDR3 is 10 residues long. Germline V lookup: CDR1 DFQATT, CDR2 SNEGSKA (reference sequence). CDR3 sequence reads: CSAQAPPLHF. The CDR3 DNA is TGCAGTGCGCAGGCTCCACCCCTCCACTTT.

This clonotype was seen at least ten times. This chain joins TRBV28 and TRBJ2-7; D is unclear. Trimming left V 6 bases short and J 0 bases short, with 12 bases between. The germline V gene has CDR1 MDHEN and CDR2 SYDVKM. The CDR3 is 14 amino acids. CDR3 nucleotide sequence: TGTGCCAGCAGAACATTAGGCAACTCCTACGAGCAGTACTTC. Its translation: CASRTLGNSYEQYF. Using reference TRBV28 and TRBJ2-7 for the parts outside the CDR3, the full variable domain is DVKVTQSSRYLVKRTGEKVFLECVQDMDHENMFWYRQDPGLGLRLIYFSYDVKMKEKGDIPEGYSVSREKKERFSLILESASTNQTSMYLCASRTLGNSYEQYFGPGTRLTVT.

The chain links TRBV7-2 to TRBJ2-3; possible D gene TRBD1, 6 bases. This CDR3 spans 14 amino acids. V was clipped by 4 bases and J by 2 bases, with 10 bases between them. CDR1 is SGHTA, CDR2 FQGNSA, per germline. In DNA form, the CDR3 reads TGTGCCAGCAGCTCCACAGGGTCCACAGATACGCAGTATTTT. Protein: CASSSTGSTDTQYF.

By sample fraction, this clonotype is medium-sized. This chain joins TRBV29-1 and TRBJ2-7, with 7 positions matching TRBD2. CDR1 is SQVTM, CDR2 ANQGSEA, per germline. CDR3 length equals 15 residues. V lost 6 bases and J lost 0; bases outside the gene matches: 11. This chain's CDR3 is CSVWEGRDASYEQYF. DNA for the CDR3: TGCAGCGTGTGGGAGGGTCGGGACGCCTCCTACGAGCAGTACTTC.

This clonotype was seen more than once but under ten times. The chain recombines TRBV7-2 with TRBJ2-1, with 10 bases matching TRBD2. Per the germline V gene, CDR1 is SGHTA and CDR2 is FQGNSA. With V trimmed by 2 bases and J by 7 bases, 5 bases remained unmatched. CDR3 length equals 15 residues. The CDR3 here is CASSLSSGSLNEQFF. DNA for the CDR3: TGTGCCAGCAGCTTATCTAGCGGGAGTTTGAATGAGCAGTTCTTC.

The V gene is TRBV11-3, the J gene TRBJ2-5; perhaps TRBD1 as D (7 bases). The CDR3 length is 13 residues. The germline V gene encodes CDR1 SGHNT and CDR2 YENEEA. The ends were cut back, 1 base at V and 10 bases at J, with 13 bases in the middle. The CDR3 region is CASSLGRDRDQYF. In DNA, the CDR3 is TGTGCCAGCAGCTTAGGGAGGGACAGAGACCAGTACTTC.

In the case of this clonotype: A clone one base away is much larger, so this may be a read error. This chain connects TRBV5-5 to TRBJ2-3; possible D gene TRBD2, 5 bases. This CDR3 is 15 amino acids long. In germline, CDR1 is SGHKS, CDR2 YYEKEE (reference sequence). CDR3 coding DNA: TGTGCCACCAGCCGTCGTGCTAGCAGCACAGATACGCAGTATTTT. Protein: CATSRRASSTDTQYF. The full variable domain, its missing parts supplied by reference TRBV5-5 and TRBJ2-3, is DAGVTQSPTHLIKTRGQQVTLRCSPISGHKSVSWYQQVLGQGPQFIFQYYEKEERGRGNFPDRFSARQFPNYSSELNVNALLLGDSALYLCATSRRASSTDTQYFGPGTRLTVL.

This clonotype was detected ten times or more. The rearrangement uses TRBV6-1 and TRBJ1-2; tentatively, D is TRBD1 (6 bases). CDR3 length: 14 residues. Trimming shortened V by 6 bases and J by 4 bases, and 15 bases separated the two germline ends. CDR1 is MNHNS and CDR2 is SASEGT in the germline V gene. The DNA of the CDR3 is TGTGCCAGCAGCCCCGGCAGGGGCGCCTATGGCTACACCTTC. This translates into CASSPGRGAYGYTF.

This clonotype came up a few times. The CDR3 bases are TGCAGCGTTGAAGCTAGCGGGTTTTACAATGAGCAGTTCTTC. Translated, it gives CSVEASGFYNEQFF. V usage is TRBV29-1 and J usage is TRBJ2-1, with 8 bases lining up with TRBD2. The ends lost 1 base at V and 4 bases at J; junction bases unmatched: 3. CDR3 length: 14 residues. CDR1 SQVTM and CDR2 ANQGSEA come from the germline V gene.

The rearrangement uses TRBV18 and TRBJ2-5, with D perhaps given as TRBD1 or TRBD2 (6 bases each). This CDR3 spans 16 amino acids. Germline V lookup: CDR1 KGHSH, CDR2 LQKENI. Trimming stripped 6 bases from V and 6 bases from J, with 23 bases between. The CDR3 here is CASSPFEGEVGKTQYF. CDR3 nucleotide sequence: TGTGCCAGCTCGCCCTTTGAGGGGGAGGTCGGAAAGACCCAGTACTTC. Supplemented by reference TRBV18 and TRBJ2-5, the full variable domain reads NAGVMQNPRHLVRRRGQEARLRCSPMKGHSHVYWYRQLPEEGLKFMVYLQKENIIDESGMPKERFSAEFPKEGPSILRIQQVVRGDSAAYFCASSPFEGEVGKTQYFGPGTRLLVL.